This T cell receptor beta chain comes out of a study of blood T cell repertoires in COVID-19. The data were produced by immunoSEQ multiplex PCR, yet TCRdb's version contains in-frame clones alone and is incomplete. This table holds tens of thousands of clones, roughly 84% found once. Per the germline V gene, CDR1 is MDHEN and CDR2 is SYDVKM. The CDR3 consists of 15 residues. V lost 6 bases to trimming and J lost 3 bases, with 17 bases between them. The source of this sequence is a human donor in a cohort sampled during active COVID-19. The chain uses TRBV28 and TRBJ1-1; no definite D call. What was sequenced was peripheral blood. The chain's CDR3 is CASSLSGKRDTEAFF. CDR3 nucleotide sequence: TGTGCCAGCAGCCTCTCGGGAAAACGCGACACTGAAGCTTTCTTT.